A single sample gave rise to the 5 T cell receptor beta chains below, sequenced in a study of siplizumab effects on memory and regulatory T cells. Assay used: immunoSEQ multiplex PCR; TCRdb lists only in-frame clones, some missing. The sample shows 100,000 to 110,000 clones, 91% of them seen only once. Sequencing used CD4+ T cells sorted from blood. All receptors derive from a human donor in good health.

The V and J genes are TRBV6-5 and TRBJ2-5; possibly TRBD2 for D (7 bases). The CDR3 extends over 13 amino acids. The V end lost 6 bases, the J end lost 4 bases, and 12 bases lay between the germline ends. Germline V gene lookup returns CDR1 MNHEY and CDR2 SVGAGI. The CDR3: CASRGGGRETQYF. The CDR3 DNA reads TGTGCCAGCAGGGGAGGGGGGCGAGAGACCCAGTACTTC.

The CDR3 loop reads CASSLLTVSYEQYF. CDR3 bases: TGTGCCAGCAGCCTCCTGACGGTCTCCTACGAGCAGTACTTC. The gene calls are TRBV7-2 and TRBJ2-7; no definite D call. CDR3 size: 14 residues. The V gene lost 5 bases and the J gene lost 0 bases, with 11 bases spanning the gap. CDR1 and CDR2 (germline): SGHTA, FQGNSA. Together with reference TRBV7-2 and TRBJ2-7, the CDR3 gives the full variable domain: GAGVSQSPSNKVTEKGKDVELRCDPISGHTALYWYRQSLGQGLEFLIYFQGNSAPDKSGLPSDRFSAERTGGSVSTLTIQRTQQEDSAVYLCASSLLTVSYEQYFGPGTRLTVT.

This clone was counted a single time. The V and J genes are TRBV6-1 and TRBJ1-1; maybe TRBD1 (5 bases). With 7 bases removed from V and 4 bases from J, the gap between germline ends came to 19 bases. CDR3 length equals 15 residues. CDR1 is MNHNS, CDR2 SASEGT, per germline. The CDR3 loop is CASTVTDTYSTEAFF. In DNA, the CDR3 is TGTGCCAGCACTGTGACAGACACGTATAGCACTGAAGCTTTCTTT.

The chain has TRBV18 and TRBJ2-3; D perhaps matches TRBD2 (7 bases). V was shortened by 3 bases and J by 4 bases, with 14 bases between the two germline ends. The CDR3 runs 15 residues. CDR1 is KGHSH and CDR2 is LQKENI in the germline V gene. The CDR3: CASSPNLGGADTQYF. The CDR3 bases are TGTGCCAGCTCACCCAATCTAGGGGGGGCAGATACGCAGTATTTT.

This chain links TRBV7-8 with TRBJ2-3, with D tentatively TRBD2 (5 bases). Trimming took off 5 bases at V and 1 base at J, with 10 bases between the two ends. The CDR3 has 14 amino acids. Per the germline V gene, CDR1 is SGHVS and CDR2 is FQNEAQ. For the CDR3, the DNA is TGTGCCAGCAGCCTCAGTAGCGGCACAGATACGCAGTATTTT. Its translation: CASSLSSGTDTQYF.